These T cell receptor beta chains were read from a single sample in a study of cytomegalovirus exposure and HLA in healthy donors. Libraries were prepared by immunoSEQ multiplex PCR; TCRdb keeps only in-frame clonotypes and omits some of them. The sample contains under 250,000 clones, over 65% of which appear only once. The sample comprised PBMCs. All receptors derive from a human donor in good health. Both conserved end residues are part of each CDR3. A D gene is named only where the DNA matches it firmly. The listing skips clone size in some rows; elsewhere it reads once, few, many or a size class.

abundance | j_gene | len | v_gene | d_gene | CDR3nt | CDR3aa
NA | TRBJ2-1 | 13 | TRBV7-7 | NA | TGTGCTAGCAGCTCCTCGACATACAATGAGCAGTTCTTC | CASSSSTYNEQFF
NA | TRBJ2-2 | 16 | TRBV10-3 | NA | TGTGCCATCAGTCCCCGAAGGGAGGCGGATTCCGGGGAGCTGTTTTTT | CAISPRREADSGELFF
NA | TRBJ2-7 | 15 | TRBV27 | NA | TGTGCCAGCAGTTTGATACCGCCTAGAGAACGCGAGCAGTACTTC | CASSLIPPREREQYF
NA | TRBJ2-1 | 12 | TRBV29-1 | NA | TGCAGCGTTGTTGGGGGGTGGAATGAGCAGTTCTTC | CSVVGGWNEQFF
NA | TRBJ1-2 | 15 | TRBV6-1 | TRBD1 | TGTGCCAGCAGACAGGGGGCTCCTACTAACTATGGCTACACCTTC | CASRQGAPTNYGYTF
NA | TRBJ2-2 | 17 | TRBV12-5 | TRBD1 | TGTGCTAGTGGTTTGGTACTGGGACAGGGCTACACCGGGGAGCTGTTTTTT | CASGLVLGQGYTGELFF
NA | TRBJ1-3 | 17 | TRBV28 | TRBD1 | TGTGCCAGCAGTCCTGGGACAGCGGAACTCTGGGGAAACACCATATATTTT | CASSPGTAELWGNTIYF
NA | TRBJ2-7 | 15 | TRBV28 | TRBD1 | TGTGCCAGCAGTTTTTTCCGGACAGGGTCCTACGAGCAGTACTTC | CASSFFRTGSYEQYF
once | TRBJ2-5 | 14 | TRBV7-6 | TRBD1 | TGTGCCAGCAGCGCGACAGGGGGCCGAGGGACCCAGTACTTC | CASSATGGRGTQYF
NA | TRBJ2-3 | 16 | TRBV18 | TRBD2 | TGTGCCAGCTCACCAATCCTAGCGGATAGCACAGATACGCAGTATTTT | CASSPILADSTDTQYF
NA | TRBJ1-1 | 14 | TRBV6-5 | NA | TGTGCCAGCAGTTACCGGGACACGAACACTGAAGCTTTCTTT | CASSYRDTNTEAFF
NA | TRBJ2-7 | 14 | TRBV19 | NA | TGTGCCAGTAGTCCGGATAGGTGGCGGTACGAGCAGTACTTC | CASSPDRWRYEQYF
NA | TRBJ1-2 | 15 | TRBV5-4 | TRBD1 | TGTGCCAGCAGTCCTCCCGGGACAGACAACTATGGCTACACCTTC | CASSPPGTDNYGYTF
NA | TRBJ2-7 | 15 | TRBV10-1 | TRBD2 | TGCGCCAGCAGTGAGACTAGCGGGCCGTCCCACGAGCAGTACTTC | CASSETSGPSHEQYF
NA | TRBJ2-3 | 16 | TRBV11-1 | TRBD1 | TGTGCCAGCAGCCCCGGGACAGATTCTAGCACAGATACGCAGTATTTT | CASSPGTDSSTDTQYF
once | TRBJ2-1 | 16 | TRBV6-6 | TRBD2 | TGTGCCAGCAGTTACGGGACTAGCGGGAGTGCGCATGAGCAGTTCTTC | CASSYGTSGSAHEQFF
NA | TRBJ1-5 | 17 | TRBV7-8 | NA | TGTGCCAGCAGCTTTTGGCCCTGGACAGAGATTAATCAGCCCCAGCATTTT | CASSFWPWTEINQPQHF
NA | TRBJ2-1 | 15 | TRBV7-7 | TRBD2 | TGTGCTAGCAGCATGACTAGCGGGTTAGGGGATGAGCAGTTCTTC | CASSMTSGLGDEQFF
NA | TRBJ1-2 | 14 | TRBV18 | NA | TGTGCCAGCTCACCACCCCGGACTGATTATGGCTACACCTTC | CASSPPRTDYGYTF
NA | TRBJ2-3 | 15 | TRBV12-5 | NA | TGTGCTAGTGGTTTCCGGTCTGTTCTGTCAGATACGCAGTATTTT | CASGFRSVLSDTQYF
NA | TRBJ2-6 | 16 | TRBV5-1 | NA | TGCGCCAGCAGCTACCACACTAGCTCTGGGGCCAACGTCCTGACTTTC | CASSYHTSSGANVLTF
once | TRBJ2-7 | 15 | TRBV2 | TRBD2 | TGTGCCAGCAGTGCGACTAGCGGGAGGGGGAGGGAGCAGTACTTC | CASSATSGRGREQYF
NA | TRBJ1-1 | 19 | TRBV2 | NA | TGTGCCAGCAGTGAAGACATATTTCTCGGGGTACGGAGGAACACTGAAGCTTTCTTT | CASSEDIFLGVRRNTEAFF
NA | TRBJ2-7 | 14 | TRBV4-1 | NA | TGCGCCAGCAGCCGAGCCCCAGGGGAATACGAGCAGTACTTC | CASSRAPGEYEQYF
once | TRBJ2-7 | 14 | TRBV6-5 | NA | TGTGCCAGCAGTCAACTCAACGGTCCCTACGAGCAGTACTTC | CASSQLNGPYEQYF
NA | TRBJ2-1 | 13 | TRBV2 | NA | TGTGCCAGCAGGGCAGAAGCGGTCAATGAGCAGTTCTTC | CASRAEAVNEQFF
NA | TRBJ1-1 | 15 | TRBV2 | TRBD1 | TGTGCCAGCAGTGATGACAGGGGCTGGGTGACTGAAGCTTTCTTT | CASSDDRGWVTEAFF
NA | TRBJ2-1 | 17 | TRBV15 | NA | TGTGCCACCAGCCGCTTTCCGGGAGTCTTAGAAAACAATGAGCAGTTCTTC | CATSRFPGVLENNEQFF
NA | TRBJ2-3 | 15 | TRBV9 | NA | TGTGCCAGCAGCGTAGTCCCACAACACACAGATACGCAGTATTTT | CASSVVPQHTDTQYF
NA | TRBJ2-1 | 15 | TRBV5-6 | TRBD2 | TGTGCCAGCAGCTTGGTTAATCCAGGGAGGGCTGAGCAGTTCTTC | CASSLVNPGRAEQFF
NA | TRBJ1-2 | 14 | TRBV19 | NA | TGTGCCAGTAGTATAGGCGGCGGTAGGTTGAGCTACACCTTC | CASSIGGGRLSYTF
NA | TRBJ1-1 | 15 | TRBV5-1 | TRBD1 | TGCGCCAGCGGAGGGACAGGGGACTTAAACACTGAAGCTTTCTTT | CASGGTGDLNTEAFF
once | TRBJ2-7 | 15 | TRBV9 | NA | TGTGCCAGCAGCAGAGGGGACACACAAGCGTTGGAGCAGTACTTC | CASSRGDTQALEQYF
once | TRBJ1-1 | 16 | TRBV4-1 | TRBD1 | TGCGCCAGCAGCCAAGATAGGTTGACAGGGGAAACTGAAGCTTTCTTT | CASSQDRLTGETEAFF
NA | TRBJ2-3 | 16 | TRBV7-9 | NA | TGTGCCAGCAGACCCCACGGGAAGATAGGCACAGATACGCAGTATTTT | CASRPHGKIGTDTQYF
NA | TRBJ2-7 | 15 | TRBV28 | TRBD2 | TGTGCCAGCTCCGCTGAGCGGGAGTACTCCTACGAGCAGTACTTC | CASSAEREYSYEQYF
NA | TRBJ2-1 | 12 | TRBV25-1 | NA | TGTGCCAGCAGTGACAGGGTAAATGAGCAGTTCTTC | CASSDRVNEQFF